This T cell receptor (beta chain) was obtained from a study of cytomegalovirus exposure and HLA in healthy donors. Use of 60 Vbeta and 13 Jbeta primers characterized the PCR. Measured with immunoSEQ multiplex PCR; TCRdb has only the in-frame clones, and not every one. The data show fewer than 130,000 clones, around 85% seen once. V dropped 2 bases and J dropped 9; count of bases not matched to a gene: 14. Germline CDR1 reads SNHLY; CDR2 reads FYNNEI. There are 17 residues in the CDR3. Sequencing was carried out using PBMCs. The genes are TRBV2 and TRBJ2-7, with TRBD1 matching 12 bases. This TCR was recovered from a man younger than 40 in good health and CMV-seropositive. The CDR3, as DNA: TGTGCCAGCAGTGAATACGGCGGGGACAGGGGGCTTCGGGGGCAGTACTTC. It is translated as CASSEYGGDRGLRGQYF.